The 10 T cell receptor beta chains below were found in one sample sequenced in a study of shared T cell receptors in the human thymus. The protocol was immunoSEQ multiplex PCR, while the TCRdb copy is restricted to in-frame clones and leaves out a portion. The sample shows about 610,000 clones, around 87% of them seen only once. These data also featured in a second study, about human thymus T cells.

What was sequenced was thymocytes. The source is a boy in the first two years of life with a congenital heart defect.

This chain joins TRBV21-1 and TRBJ2-7; whether TRBD1, the table's D call, matches the DNA was not checked. TRBV21-1 is assigned pseudogene status. This CDR3 contains 11 residues. The CDR3 spells CASSSQYEQYF. DNA of the CDR3: TGTGCCAGCAGCAGCCAGTACGAGCAGTACTTC.

The V call is TRBV6-5, the J call TRBJ2-7; 9 nucleotides line up with TRBD1. Trimming took 6 bases from V and 11 from J; bases not matched to a gene: 5. Germline V gene sequence: CDR1 MNHEY, CDR2 SVGAGI. CDR3 length: 11 amino acids. The CDR3, as DNA: TGTGCCAGCAGGCAGGGGGACAGGGAGTACTTC. It translates to CASRQGDREYF.

The chain recombines TRBV18 with TRBJ2-5, with 9 positions matching TRBD2. Germline CDR1 reads KGHSH; CDR2 reads LQKENI. V lost 0 bases, J lost 5 bases, and 13 bases stayed unmatched. This CDR3 region has 18 residues. The chain's CDR3 is CASSPPTSGLEQGETQYF. The CDR3 bases are TGTGCCAGCTCACCACCGACTAGCGGATTGGAGCAGGGGGAGACCCAGTACTTC.

The gene calls are TRBV5-4 and TRBJ2-3; 9 bases agree with TRBD2. J lost 1 base, V lost 0 bases, and 9 bases had no gene match. The CDR3 extends over 18 amino acids. Germline V gene data show CDR1 as SGHNT and CDR2 as YYREEE (reference sequence). The CDR3 DNA follows: TGTGCCAGCAGCTTGGGACTAGCGGAACCTAGTCGCACAGATACGCAGTATTTT. As protein: CASSLGLAEPSRTDTQYF.

The chain combines TRBV4-2 with TRBJ1-5, with 8 bases lining up with TRBD1. The CDR3 loop spans 17 amino acids. CDR1 is LGHNA and CDR2 is YNFKEQ in the germline V gene. V gave up 3 bases and J gave up 0 bases; unmatched junction bases: 7. The CDR3 DNA follows: TGTGCCAGCAGCCAGAGTACAGGGGGGTCTAGCAATCAGCCCCAGCATTTT. It codes for CASSQSTGGSSNQPQHF.

The table lists this clone with a count of one. The chain carries TRBV4-1 and TRBJ1-2, with D perhaps TRBD1 (6 bases). With 4 bases removed from V and 12 bases from J, the gap between germline ends came to 18 bases. CDR1 and CDR2 from the germline V gene are MGHRA and YSYEKL. CDR3 length: 13 amino acids. The CDR3 bases are TGCGCCAGCAGCCCATCCCCGGGACACCCGCACACCTTC. It yields the protein CASSPSPGHPHTF.

This chain links TRBV30 with TRBJ2-7, with D possibly TRBD2 on 6 matching bases. The CDR3 contains 18 residues. Germline CDR1 and CDR2: GTSNPN and SVGIG (reference sequence). V was trimmed by 1 base and J by 1 base, leaving 23 bases between them. CDR3 sequence reads: CAWSEASKSRRGSYEQYF. The CDR3 DNA reads as TGTGCCTGGAGTGAAGCCAGTAAATCCCGTCGGGGGTCCTACGAGCAGTACTTC.

The chain joins TRBV19 to TRBJ2-3, with D perhaps TRBD2 (6 bases). Germline CDR1 and CDR2: LNHDA and SQIVND (reference sequence). The CDR3 length is 16 residues. Trimming took off 1 base at V and 2 bases at J, with 13 bases between the two ends. This CDR3 reads CASSIGVAVPTDTQYF. The CDR3 nucleotides are TGTGCCAGTAGTATAGGGGTAGCGGTCCCCACAGATACGCAGTATTTT.

DNA for the CDR3: TGTGCCAGCAGCTTAGTGACAGCCCATGGCTACACCTTC. It encodes CASSLVTAHGYTF. This chain links TRBV13 with TRBJ1-2; maybe TRBD1 (5 bases). The CDR3 has 13 amino acids. V was clipped by 1 base and J by 6 bases, with 9 bases between them. Germline CDR1 and CDR2: PRHDT and FYEKMQ (reference sequence).

The chain is built from TRBV6-5 and TRBJ2-1, with D perhaps matching TRBD1 (6 bases). There are 15 residues in the CDR3. V gave up 5 bases and J gave up 5 bases, with 16 bases separating them. Per the germline V gene, CDR1 is MNHEY and CDR2 is SVGAGI. Here the CDR3 DNA reads TGTGCCAGCAGTAAAAGGGCGACAGGAAACAATGAGCAGTTCTTC. It encodes CASSKRATGNNEQFF.